The rows below give T cell receptor beta chains drawn from one sample of a study of spatial heterogeneity in lung cancer. Each CDR3 protein is one row after TCRdb ran MiXCR on the 5' RACE reads. The repertoire has about 25,000 distinct CDR3 sequences, roughly 10% of them found once; the top ten carry 7.5% to 9%. Sequencing was performed on lung tumor tissue, taken at surgery. Receptors were obtained from a male donor with early-stage non-small cell lung cancer. Each CDR3 is given with its conserved first and last residue. The order of the fields is V gene, D gene, clone size, J gene, CDR3 DNA, CDR3 protein. A D gene is named only where the DNA matches it firmly. The size entry is marked missing in some rows and otherwise reads once, few, many or a size class.

V: TRBV6-5
D: TRBD1
size: -
J: TRBJ1-1
DNA: TGTGCCAGCAGCCTCGACAGGGGGAGAACTGAAGCTTTCTTT
CDR3: CASSLDRGRTEAFF

V: TRBV29-1
D: -
size: -
J: TRBJ1-2
DNA: TGCAGCTTATGGGACTATGGCTACACCTTC
CDR3: CSLWDYGYTF

V: TRBV6-2/TRBV6-3
D: -
size: once
J: TRBJ2-2
DNA: TGTGCCAGCAGTTACGAGAACACCGGGGAGCTGTTTTTT
CDR3: CASSYENTGELFF

V: TRBV18
D: -
size: many
J: TRBJ2-7
DNA: TGTGCCAGCTCACCACCGTCCGGGACCTACGAGCAGTACTTC
CDR3: CASSPPSGTYEQYF

V: TRBV11-2
D: -
size: many
J: TRBJ2-7
DNA: TGTGCCAGCAGCTCCCCTGGGGAAGAGCAGTACTTC
CDR3: CASSSPGEEQYF

V: TRBV20-1
D: TRBD1
size: once
J: TRBJ2-2
DNA: TGCAGTGCTCCGACAGGGGGTAACACCGGGGAGCTGTTTTTT
CDR3: CSAPTGGNTGELFF

V: TRBV6-6
D: -
size: many
J: TRBJ1-2
DNA: TGTGCCAGCAGTCTCTTGACTGGAGACTATGGCTACACCTTC
CDR3: CASSLLTGDYGYTF

V: TRBV7-9
D: TRBD2
size: few
J: TRBJ2-5
DNA: TGTGCCAGCAGCTTGGTCTCCGCGGGAGGAGTAGGGACCCAGTACTTC
CDR3: CASSLVSAGGVGTQYF

V: TRBV27
D: -
size: -
J: TRBJ1-2
DNA: TGTGCCAGCAGTTTGAGGGGGGCCCGAGGCTACACCTTC
CDR3: CASSLRGARGYTF

V: TRBV5-1
D: -
size: many
J: TRBJ1-1
DNA: TGCGCCAGCAGCTTGAATCTGGGTAACGGTGAAGCTTTCTTT
CDR3: CASSLNLGNGEAFF

V: TRBV3-1
D: -
size: few
J: TRBJ2-5
DNA: TGTGCCAGCAGCCACCACCTTTTAGCGGCGTACCAAGAGACCCAGTACTTC
CDR3: CASSHHLLAAYQETQYF

V: TRBV29-1
D: -
size: many
J: TRBJ2-4
DNA: TGCAGCGTTTTTGAGGGACAAAACATTCAGTACTTC
CDR3: CSVFEGQNIQYF

V: TRBV15
D: -
size: many
J: TRBJ1-5
DNA: TGTGCCACCGCTGGACAGACAAGCAATCAGCCCCAGCATTTT
CDR3: CATAGQTSNQPQHF

V: TRBV6-2/TRBV6-3
D: TRBD1
size: few
J: TRBJ2-3
DNA: TGTGCCAGCAGTACCCAGGGGGTCGGGAATACGCAGTATTTT
CDR3: CASSTQGVGNTQYF

V: TRBV20-1
D: -
size: few
J: TRBJ1-1
DNA: TGCAGTGCCCTGAAACGGAACACTGAAGCTTTCTTT
CDR3: CSALKRNTEAFF

V: TRBV7-8
D: -
size: -
J: TRBJ2-7
DNA: TGTGCCAGCAGCTTAAGCCTTTTGAGCTACGAGCAGTACTTC
CDR3: CASSLSLLSYEQYF

V: TRBV28
D: -
size: many
J: TRBJ1-2
DNA: TGTGCCAGCAGCTCAGCGCTTTATGGCTACACCTTC
CDR3: CASSSALYGYTF

V: TRBV5-4
D: -
size: many
J: TRBJ2-5
DNA: TGTGCCAGCAGTAACCCGCAGGGTCAAGAGACCCAGTACTTC
CDR3: CASSNPQGQETQYF

V: TRBV12-3/TRBV12-4
D: -
size: many
J: TRBJ1-6
DNA: TGTGCCAGCAGGGTACAGGGAAATTCACCCCTCCACTTT
CDR3: CASRVQGNSPLHF

V: TRBV19
D: -
size: -
J: TRBJ2-1
DNA: TGTGCCAGTAGAACTGGCCCTTTCTCCTACAATGAGCAGTTCTTC
CDR3: CASRTGPFSYNEQFF

V: TRBV28
D: -
size: many
J: TRBJ2-2
DNA: TGTGCCAGCCGCTCGGGGCGGAGGGAGCTGTTTTTT
CDR3: CASRSGRRELFF

V: TRBV28
D: -
size: many
J: TRBJ1-2
DNA: TGTGCCAGCACCCACCGGACAAGGAGCGGCTACACCTTC
CDR3: CASTHRTRSGYTF

V: TRBV7-9
D: TRBD1
size: many
J: TRBJ1-6
DNA: TGTGCCAGCAGCTTATCAGGGGGAGCGTCACCCCTCCACTTT
CDR3: CASSLSGGASPLHF

V: TRBV29-1
D: -
size: many
J: TRBJ2-7
DNA: TGCAGCGTTGTGGCGGGGAGCTCCTACGAGCAGTACTTC
CDR3: CSVVAGSSYEQYF

V: TRBV28
D: -
size: many
J: TRBJ1-6
DNA: TGTGCCAGCAGTTTAGTTTATAATTCACCCCTCCACTTT
CDR3: CASSLVYNSPLHF

V: TRBV7-2
D: TRBD2
size: many
J: TRBJ2-2
DNA: TGTGCCAGCAGCTTAGTCCAAGCGGGACTGAACACCGGGGAGCTGTTTTTT
CDR3: CASSLVQAGLNTGELFF

V: TRBV19
D: TRBD2
size: many
J: TRBJ2-7
DNA: TGTGCCAGTAGTATCAGGCCTCCGGGGGGCGAGCAGTACTTC
CDR3: CASSIRPPGGEQYF

V: TRBV18
D: TRBD1
size: -
J: TRBJ1-6
DNA: TGTGCCAGCTCACCGGGAGCCGGGACAGGGGATTCACCCCTCCACTTT
CDR3: CASSPGAGTGDSPLHF

V: TRBV28
D: TRBD2
size: -
J: TRBJ2-1
DNA: TGTGCCAGCAGAACCCCGGGACTAGCGGGAGGGCCTGAGTTCTTC
CDR3: CASRTPGLAGGPEFF

V: TRBV2
D: -
size: -
J: TRBJ2-7
DNA: TGTGCCAGCAAGGTCAGCGGCTCCTACGAGCAGTACTTC
CDR3: CASKVSGSYEQYF

V: TRBV4-2
D: -
size: many
J: TRBJ2-2
DNA: TGTGCCAGCAGCCAAGAATACTCCGGGGAGCTGTTTTTT
CDR3: CASSQEYSGELFF

V: TRBV4-3
D: -
size: many
J: TRBJ2-6
DNA: TGCGCCAGCAGCCAAGAAACGGGACACCTCTCTGGGGCCAACGTCCTGACTTTC
CDR3: CASSQETGHLSGANVLTF

V: TRBV7-9
D: TRBD2
size: few
J: TRBJ2-5
DNA: TGTGCCAGCGCTAGCGGGCAAGAGACCCAGTACTTC
CDR3: CASASGQETQYF

V: TRBV6-5
D: TRBD1
size: -
J: TRBJ2-7
DNA: TGTGCCAGCAGTTACAGGACAGGGGGCATGTACGAGCAGTACTTC
CDR3: CASSYRTGGMYEQYF

V: TRBV7-2
D: -
size: -
J: TRBJ2-3
DNA: TGTGCCAGCCGCCCTGGGAGAACAGATACGCAGTATTTT
CDR3: CASRPGRTDTQYF

V: TRBV7-9
D: -
size: many
J: TRBJ2-3
DNA: TGTGCCAGCAGCTTAGAAGTAACCCATACGCAGTATTTT
CDR3: CASSLEVTHTQYF

V: TRBV5-4
D: -
size: many
J: TRBJ2-1
DNA: TGTGCCAGCAGCTCTTCCGGGACTCTCGGGTCCTACAATGAGCAGTTCTTC
CDR3: CASSSSGTLGSYNEQFF

V: TRBV20-1
D: -
size: many
J: TRBJ1-4
DNA: TGCAGTGCTAGACCCTCGGGGAGACTAAATGAAAAACTGTTTTTT
CDR3: CSARPSGRLNEKLFF

V: TRBV24-1
D: TRBD1
size: medium-sized
J: TRBJ2-3
DNA: TGTGCCACCAGTGATCGTACCGGGACAGGGATGTATTTT
CDR3: CATSDRTGTGMYF

V: TRBV7-2
D: TRBD1
size: many
J: TRBJ1-1
DNA: TGTGCCAGCAGCACCAGACAGGGAATCCGCGAAGCTTTCTTT
CDR3: CASSTRQGIREAFF

V: TRBV7-9
D: -
size: -
J: TRBJ2-2
DNA: TGTGCCAGCAGCACATACAGTGCCGGGGAGCTGTTTTTT
CDR3: CASSTYSAGELFF

V: TRBV7-9
D: -
size: few
J: TRBJ2-5
DNA: TGTGCCAGCAGCGAACTAGATTGGGAGACCCAGTACTTC
CDR3: CASSELDWETQYF